This record looks at one T cell receptor beta chain sequence and its context. The source of the sample is a study of blood T cell repertoires in COVID-19. The repertoire was sequenced with immunoSEQ multiplex PCR; TCRdb's copy has only in-frame clones and lacks some. The sample gives about 81,000 clones, over 70% of which show up once; about 4.2% is in the top ten. Trimming took 2 bases from V and 1 from J, leaving 12 bases between them. Germline CDR1 is MNHNY and CDR2 is SVGAGI (reference sequence). This CDR3 is built from 16 residues. The sequence was obtained from a woman between 45 and 60 years old with acute or convalescent COVID-19. Sequenced sample: peripheral blood. The chain links TRBV6-6 to TRBJ1-5, with D tentatively TRBD1 (6 bases). In DNA form, the CDR3 reads TGTGCCAGCAGTTACGTGATAGGACAGAGCAATCAGCCCCAGCATTTT. It codes for CASSYVIGQSNQPQHF.